This T cell receptor (beta chain) was found in a study of T cell responses to AZD1222 COVID-19 vaccine. To note about this clone: Its specificity is unknown.

General study findings and limits: Most donors were white British and more were female, and clonal diversity was possibly underestimated.

This CDR3 comprises 13 residues. V lost 1 base and J lost 3, with 6 bases in between. Germline values: CDR1 GTSNPN, CDR2 SVGIG (reference sequence). Profiling relied on immunoSEQ multiplex PCR, and the TCRdb table lists in-frame clones only, not all of them. The sample includes some 140,000 clones, approximately 92% of them seen just once. This clonotype originated in an adult in good health. This chain joins TRBV30 and TRBJ2-2; no clear D. The starting material was peripheral blood, obtained on day 0 of AZD1222 vaccination. Written as DNA, the CDR3 is TGTGCCTGGAGTGAGATGGACACCGGGGAGCTGTTTTTT. This encodes CAWSEMDTGELFF.